Presented here are 26 T cell receptor beta chains from one specimen sequenced in a study of blood T cell repertoires in COVID-19. Clones were read by immunoSEQ multiplex PCR, and TCRdb kept only the in-frame ones, dropping some. The data show more than 55,000 clones, around 77% seen once. The specimen was peripheral blood. The source is a man aged 60-69 years with acute or convalescent COVID-19.

The genes are TRBV18 and TRBJ1-2, with D possibly TRBD1 on 6 matching bases. The ends were cut back, 2 bases at V and 6 bases at J, with 16 bases in the middle. The CDR3 spans 15 residues. CDR1 and CDR2 (germline): KGHSH, LQKENI. The CDR3 coding sequence is TGTGCCAGCTCACCAGCCCGACAGGCCCTTGATGGCTACACCTTC. This sequence encodes CASSPARQALDGYTF.

The V call is TRBV6-4, the J call TRBJ2-6; D remains ambiguous. Trimming took 8 bases from V and 1 from J, leaving 6 bases between them. The length of the CDR3 is 13 residues. Germline CDR1 reads MRHNA; CDR2 reads SNTAGT. The CDR3 sequence is CASRSSGANVLTF. In DNA form, the CDR3 reads TGTGCCAGCCGGAGTTCTGGGGCCAACGTCCTGACTTTC.

The chain couples TRBV5-4 to TRBJ2-7; a possible D gene is TRBD1 (7 bases). Germline CDR1 is SGHNT and CDR2 is YYREEE (reference sequence). The CDR3 extends over 15 amino acids. The V and J ends lost 3 bases and 6 bases respectively, with 19 bases between them. The CDR3 protein is CASSSPQGGPREQYF. The CDR3, as DNA: TGTGCCAGCAGCTCCCCCCAGGGGGGCCCTCGCGAGCAGTACTTC.

This clone is a singleton in its sample. The chain has TRBV7-3 and TRBJ2-1, with 8 bases lining up with TRBD2. The CDR3 spans 13 residues. CDR1 SGHTA and CDR2 FQGTGA come from the germline V gene. J was trimmed by 6 bases and V by 4 bases; bases with no gene match: 2. The CDR3 coding sequence is TGTGCCAGCAGCTCCGGGACTAGCAATGAGCAGTTCTTC. Its protein is CASSSGTSNEQFF.

This clone has more than one count but fewer than ten. The rearrangement uses TRBV27 and TRBJ1-1; perhaps TRBD1 as D (6 bases). Germline V gene lookup returns CDR1 MNHEY and CDR2 SMNVEV (reference sequence). Trimming cost V 7 bases and J 1 base, with 13 bases left between them. The CDR3 spans 14 residues. As DNA, the CDR3 is TGTGCCAGCAAGATCGTGACAGGGAACACTGAAGCTTTCTTT. It yields the protein CASKIVTGNTEAFF.

The chain links TRBV7-2 to TRBJ1-1; 10 bases line up with TRBD1. CDR1 is SGHTA, CDR2 FQGNSA, per germline. The CDR3 spans 15 residues. V shed 5 bases, J shed 4 bases, and the junction held 7 bases outside the gene matches. The CDR3 is CASSQRTGGFTEAFF. The DNA of the CDR3 is TGTGCCAGCAGCCAAAGGACAGGGGGGTTCACTGAAGCTTTCTTT.

The chain couples TRBV7-2 to TRBJ2-7, with 7 bases identical to TRBD1. CDR3 length: 14 amino acids. V trimming: 3 bases; J trimming: 3 bases; junction bases outside the gene matches: 5. The germline gives CDR1 SGHTA, CDR2 FQGNSA. In DNA, the CDR3 is TGTGCCAGCAGCTTCCCGGGACAGATCTACGAGCAGTACTTC. This codes for CASSFPGQIYEQYF.

The rearrangement links TRBV12-3 or TRBV12-4 to TRBJ2-5; D is possibly TRBD1 (6 bases). V was shortened by 4 bases and J by 9 bases, with 12 bases between the two germline ends. The CDR3 sequence is 12 residues long. CDR3 protein: CASSSAGVPQYF. CDR3 sequence (DNA): TGTGCCAGCAGTTCCGCAGGGGTTCCCCAGTACTTC.

The chain joins TRBV28 to TRBJ2-5, with D possibly TRBD2 on 6 matching bases. Trimming pared 1 base from V and 5 bases from J, leaving 14 bases between. Germline CDR1 MDHEN, CDR2 SYDVKM. The CDR3 covers 15 residues. The CDR3 DNA is TGTGCCAGCAGTTTATTAGGGCCAGGAGGGGAGACCCAGTACTTC. Translating gives CASSLLGPGGETQYF.

The V and J genes are TRBV27 and TRBJ1-2; TRBD1 is a possible D gene (5 bases). The CDR3 runs to 17 residues. Trimming left V 6 bases short and J 2 bases short, with 22 bases between. Germline values: CDR1 MNHEY, CDR2 SMNVEV (reference sequence). The CDR3 reads CASSPWGRAAGNYGYTF. In DNA form, the CDR3 reads TGTGCCAGCAGCCCTTGGGGCAGGGCCGCGGGAAACTATGGCTACACCTTC.

The V call is TRBV12-2, the J call TRBJ2-1; the table assigns TRBD1, which was not confirmed against the DNA. TRBV12-2 is reported as a pseudogene. The length of the CDR3 is 15 residues. The CDR3 region is CASRRGQGSYNEQFF. The CDR3 DNA follows: TGTGCAAGTCGCCGCGGACAGGGGTCCTACAATGAGCAGTTCTTC.

The genes are TRBV7-2 and TRBJ2-3; D gene uncertain. The length of the CDR3 is 13 residues. The V gene lost 1 base and the J gene lost 5 bases, with 7 bases spanning the gap. Germline CDR1 reads SGHTA; CDR2 reads FQGNSA. The DNA of the CDR3 is TGTGCCAGCAGCTTAGTAGCTGGAGATACGCAGTATTTT. Translated: CASSLVAGDTQYF. Drawing the rest from reference TRBV7-2 and TRBJ2-3, the complete variable domain is GAGVSQSPSNKVTEKGKDVELRCDPISGHTALYWYRQSLGQGLEFLIYFQGNSAPDKSGLPSDRFSAERTGGSVSTLTIQRTQQEDSAVYLCASSLVAGDTQYFGPGTRLTVL.

The CDR3 is CSASISGGAYNEQFF. CDR3 coding DNA: TGCAGTGCTAGTATCAGCGGGGGGGCCTACAATGAGCAGTTCTTC. The chain carries TRBV20-1 and TRBJ2-1, with TRBD2 matching over 10 bases. CDR3 length: 15 amino acids. The germline gives CDR1 DFQATT, CDR2 SNEGSKA (reference sequence). V was clipped by 3 bases and J by 2 bases; unmatched bases: 4.

The J gene is TRBJ1-1, the V gene TRBV5-1, with D hard to call. This CDR3 is 15 amino acids long. Germline CDR1 SGHRS, CDR2 YFSETQ. V lost 2 bases and J 2 bases, leaving 13 bases between the germline ends. The CDR3 DNA reads as TGCGCCAGCAGCTTTGACACCCCGTCTAACACTGAAGCTTTCTTT. It encodes CASSFDTPSNTEAFF.

This sequence joins TRBV5-4 and TRBJ2-3; 8 positions agree with TRBD2. In germline, CDR1 is SGHNT, CDR2 YYREEE (reference sequence). Germline trimming cut 4 bases from V and 0 bases from J; bases unmatched to any gene: 4. This CDR3 comprises 15 residues. This chain's CDR3 is CASSARLASTDTQYF. The CDR3 bases are TGTGCCAGCAGCGCTCGACTAGCGAGCACAGATACGCAGTATTTT.

The V and J genes are TRBV15 and TRBJ2-7; D call uncertain. The CDR3 covers 15 residues. Looked up from germline, CDR1 is LNHNV and CDR2 is YYDKDF (reference sequence). V lost 1 base, J lost 3 bases, and 13 bases lay in between. As DNA, the CDR3 is TGTGCCACCAGCAGAGCGGCTACGGCAGGCTACGAGCAGTACTTC. Its protein product is CATSRAATAGYEQYF.

The chain employs TRBV4-1 and TRBJ1-2; D is perhaps TRBD1 (6 bases). Germline CDR1 and CDR2: MGHRA and YSYEKL. This CDR3 comprises 13 residues. V lost 2 bases and J 8 bases, leaving 12 bases between the germline ends. The CDR3 loop reads CASSQSRGAGYTF. Here the CDR3 DNA reads TGCGCCAGCAGCCAATCTCGGGGGGCGGGCTACACCTTC.

CDR3 in amino acids: CASSTGGHGNQPQHF. DNA of the CDR3: TGTGCCAGCAGTACCGGGGGGCATGGCAATCAGCCCCAGCATTTT. The chain carries TRBV6-5 and TRBJ1-5; the D gene is possibly TRBD1 (6 bases). CDR1 is MNHEY and CDR2 is SVGAGI in the germline V gene. The V end lost 5 bases, the J end lost 2 bases, and 13 bases lay between the germline ends. The CDR3 consists of 15 residues.

This clone was counted only a few times. The J gene is TRBJ2-2, the V gene TRBV11-2; a possible D gene is TRBD1 (5 bases). Trimming took off 6 bases at V and 6 bases at J, with 11 bases between the two ends. Per the germline V gene, CDR1 is SGHAT and CDR2 is FQNNGV. CDR3 length: 13 residues. The CDR3 DNA reads as TGTGCCAGCAGTCTTCCAGGGCCCGGGGAGCTGTTTTTT. Its translation is CASSLPGPGELFF. Variable domain in full (rest from reference TRBV11-2 and TRBJ2-2): EAGVAQSPRYKIIEKRQSVAFWCNPISGHATLYWYQQILGQGPKLLIQFQNNGVVDDSQLPKDRFSAERLKGVDSTLKIQPAKLEDSAVYLCASSLPGPGELFFGEGSRLTVL.

This sequence joins TRBV5-1 and TRBJ1-1; D is perhaps TRBD1 (6 bases). Trimming removed 4 bases from V and 5 bases from J, with 15 bases in between. The length of the CDR3 is 14 residues. Germline CDR1 and CDR2: SGHRS and YFSETQ. The CDR3 DNA sequence: TGCGCCAGCAGCCAAGACAGGTCTCGGACTGAAGCTTTCTTT. Its protein product is CASSQDRSRTEAFF.

This clone was picked up a small number of times. This chain joins TRBV5-1 and TRBJ2-1; unclear D gene. V shed 1 base and J shed 9 bases, with 5 bases lying between them. The CDR3 covers 11 residues. CDR1 and CDR2 (germline): SGHRS, YFSETQ. The CDR3 protein is CASSLIGEQFF. The CDR3 nucleotides read TGCGCCAGCAGCTTGATCGGTGAGCAGTTCTTC.

This chain connects TRBV5-1 to TRBJ2-2; TRBD1 matches 8 bases. The CDR3 runs 16 residues. The trim removed 4 bases at V and 4 bases at J, leaving 9 bases unmatched. CDR1 and CDR2 from the germline V gene are SGHRS and YFSETQ. CDR3 sequence: CASSPLGQGGTGELFF. The DNA of the CDR3 is TGCGCCAGCAGCCCCCTTGGACAGGGAGGCACCGGGGAGCTGTTTTTT.

The chain links TRBV28 to TRBJ1-2; 8 bases are shared with TRBD1. The V segment lost 6 bases and the J segment 3 bases; nucleotides outside the gene matches: 3. CDR1 MDHEN and CDR2 SYDVKM come from the germline V gene. The CDR3 runs 13 residues. The CDR3 loop reads CASSQTGDYGYTF. CDR3 bases: TGTGCCAGCAGCCAGACAGGGGACTATGGCTACACCTTC.

V is TRBV18 and J is TRBJ2-5; D unresolved. The CDR3 runs 12 residues. CDR1 is KGHSH, CDR2 LQKENI, per germline. Deletions cut 6 bases from V and 3 bases from J, with 8 bases between. As DNA, the CDR3 is TGTGCCAGCTCCTGGTCGGAAGAGACCCAGTACTTC. Residues: CASSWSEETQYF.

The J gene is TRBJ2-5, the V gene TRBV14; maybe TRBD2 (5 bases). The CDR3 is made up of 15 amino acids. V lost 5 bases and J 5 bases, leaving 18 bases between the germline ends. In germline, CDR1 is SGHDN, CDR2 FVKESK. The CDR3 region has the DNA TGTGCCAGCAGCGCCCTCCGGACTCCCCCGGAGACCCAGTACTTC. Protein sequence: CASSALRTPPETQYF.

The chain has TRBV5-1 and TRBJ2-2, with 10 bases aligning to TRBD1. CDR1 is SGHRS and CDR2 is YFSETQ in the germline V gene. The length of the CDR3 is 17 residues. The V gene end was trimmed by 3 bases and the J gene end by 3 bases; junction bases not matched to a gene: 8. The CDR3 region is CASSSEPGTGDTGELFF. For the CDR3, the DNA is TGCGCCAGCAGCTCAGAGCCCGGGACAGGGGACACCGGGGAGCTGTTTTTT.